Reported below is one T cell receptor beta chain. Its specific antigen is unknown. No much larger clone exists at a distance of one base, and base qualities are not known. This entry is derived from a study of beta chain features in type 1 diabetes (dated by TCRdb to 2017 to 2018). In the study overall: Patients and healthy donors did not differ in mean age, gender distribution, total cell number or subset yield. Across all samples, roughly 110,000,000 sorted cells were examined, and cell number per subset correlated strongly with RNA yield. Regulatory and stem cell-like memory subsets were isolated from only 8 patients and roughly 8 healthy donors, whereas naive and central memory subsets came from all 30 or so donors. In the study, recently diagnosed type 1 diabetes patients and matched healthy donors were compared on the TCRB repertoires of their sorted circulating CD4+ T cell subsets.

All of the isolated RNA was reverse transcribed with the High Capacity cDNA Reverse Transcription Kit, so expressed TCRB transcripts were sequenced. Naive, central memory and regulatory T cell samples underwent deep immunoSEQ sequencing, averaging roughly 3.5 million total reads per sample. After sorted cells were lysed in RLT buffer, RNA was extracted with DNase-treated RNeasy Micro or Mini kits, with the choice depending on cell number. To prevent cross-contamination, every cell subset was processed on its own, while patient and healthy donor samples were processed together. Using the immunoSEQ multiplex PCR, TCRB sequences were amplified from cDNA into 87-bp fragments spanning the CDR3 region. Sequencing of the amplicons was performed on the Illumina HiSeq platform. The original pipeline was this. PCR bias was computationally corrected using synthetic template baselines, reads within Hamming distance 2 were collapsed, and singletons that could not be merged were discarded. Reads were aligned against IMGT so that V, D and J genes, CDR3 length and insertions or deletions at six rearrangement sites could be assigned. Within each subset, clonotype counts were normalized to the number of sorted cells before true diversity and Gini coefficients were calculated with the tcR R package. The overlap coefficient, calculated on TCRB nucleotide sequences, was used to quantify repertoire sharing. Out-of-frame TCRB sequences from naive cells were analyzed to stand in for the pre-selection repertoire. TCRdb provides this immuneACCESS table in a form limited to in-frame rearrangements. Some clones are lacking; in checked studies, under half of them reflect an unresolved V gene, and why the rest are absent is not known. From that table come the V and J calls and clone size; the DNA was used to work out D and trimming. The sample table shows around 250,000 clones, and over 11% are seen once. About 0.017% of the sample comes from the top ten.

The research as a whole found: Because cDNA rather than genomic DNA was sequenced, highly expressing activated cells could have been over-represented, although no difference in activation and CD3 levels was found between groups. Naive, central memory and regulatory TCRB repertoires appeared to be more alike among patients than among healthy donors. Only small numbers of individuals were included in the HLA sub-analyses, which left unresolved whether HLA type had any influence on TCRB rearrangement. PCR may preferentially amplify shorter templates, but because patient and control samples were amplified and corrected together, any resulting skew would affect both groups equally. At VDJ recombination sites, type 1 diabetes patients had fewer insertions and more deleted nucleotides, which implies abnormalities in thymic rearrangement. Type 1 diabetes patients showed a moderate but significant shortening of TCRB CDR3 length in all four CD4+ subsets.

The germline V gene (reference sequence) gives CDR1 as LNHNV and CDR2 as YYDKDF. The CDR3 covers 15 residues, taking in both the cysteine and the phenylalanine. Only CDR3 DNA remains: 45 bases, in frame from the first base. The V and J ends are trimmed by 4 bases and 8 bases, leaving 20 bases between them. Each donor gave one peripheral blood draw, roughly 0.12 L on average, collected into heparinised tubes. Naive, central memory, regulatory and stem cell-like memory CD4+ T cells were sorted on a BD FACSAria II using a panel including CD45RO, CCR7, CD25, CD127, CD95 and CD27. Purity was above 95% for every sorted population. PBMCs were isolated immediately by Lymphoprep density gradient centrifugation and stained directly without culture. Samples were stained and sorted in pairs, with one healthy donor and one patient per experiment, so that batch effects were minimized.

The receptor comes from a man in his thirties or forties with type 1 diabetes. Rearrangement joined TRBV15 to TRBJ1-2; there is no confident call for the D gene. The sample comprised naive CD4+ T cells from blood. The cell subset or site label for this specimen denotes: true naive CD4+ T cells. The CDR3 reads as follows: CATSTSTLNTAGYTF. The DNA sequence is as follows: TGTGCCACCAGCACTTCGACATTAAACACCGCCGGCTACACCTTC.